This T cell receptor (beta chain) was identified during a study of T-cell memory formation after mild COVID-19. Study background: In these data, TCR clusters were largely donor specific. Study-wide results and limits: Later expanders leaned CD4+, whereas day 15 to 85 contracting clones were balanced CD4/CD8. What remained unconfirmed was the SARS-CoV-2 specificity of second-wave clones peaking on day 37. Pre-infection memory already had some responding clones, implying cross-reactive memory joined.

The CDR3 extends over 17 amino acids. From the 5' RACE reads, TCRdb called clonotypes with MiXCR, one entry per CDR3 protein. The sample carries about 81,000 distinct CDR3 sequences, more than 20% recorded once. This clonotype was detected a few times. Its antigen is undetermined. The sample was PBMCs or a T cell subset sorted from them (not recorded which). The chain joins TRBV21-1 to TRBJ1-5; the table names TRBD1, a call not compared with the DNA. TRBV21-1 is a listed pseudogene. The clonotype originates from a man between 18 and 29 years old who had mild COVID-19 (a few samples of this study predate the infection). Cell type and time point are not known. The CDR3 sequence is CASSKLVRGSGNQPQHF. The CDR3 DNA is TGTGCCAGCAGCAAACTAGTTAGGGGGTCCGGGAACCAGCCCCAGCATTTT.